The subject of this entry is one T cell receptor (beta chain). No antigen is known for it. Trimming removed 2 bases at V and 7 bases at J, with 18 bases between. The CDR3 runs 16 residues. CDR1 and CDR2 from the germline V gene are SEHNR and FQNEAQ (reference sequence). The entry originates in a study of post-analysis software for immune sequencing data. Whole-study findings and limits: Controls had lower frequencies than patients of roughly five TRBV segments, which included TRBV5-6, TRBV5-1 and TRBV20-1.

Unique molecular identifiers featured in each of the TCR beta cDNA libraries. TCRdb used MiXCR to reprocess the PCR reads, holding one entry per CDR3 protein. The data hold 350,000 to 500,000 distinct CDR3 sequences, with approximately 38% observed a single time. V usage is TRBV7-9 and J usage is TRBJ2-1; D could derive from TRBD1 or TRBD2 (5 bases each). Sequencing was performed on blood. The source is a girl aged 2 to 9 with multiple sclerosis. The CDR3, as DNA: TGTGCCAGCAGCTTAACCTTCGAGACCGGGGCAAATGAGCAGTTCTTC. Translating gives CASSLTFETGANEQFF.